What follows are 9 T cell receptor beta chains derived from one specimen sequenced in a study of identical twins. TCRdb recomputed calls from the 5' RACE reads with MiXCR, one row per CDR3 protein. The sample lists 200,000 to 250,000 distinct CDR3 sequences, 5.5% to 8% occurring once. The sample was also linked to a second study, of yellow fever vaccine responses in identical twins.

The source material was memory (CD45RO+) T cells sorted from blood. All receptors come from a woman aged 18-30 years in good health.

This clonotype was counted many times. The V gene is TRBV6-1, the J gene TRBJ2-1; 7 bases align to TRBD1. V dropped 7 bases and J dropped 7; count of bases not matched to a gene: 16. In germline, CDR1 is MNHNS, CDR2 SASEGT. This CDR3 has 16 residues. CDR3 region: CASTTDRPDYWNEQFF. CDR3 DNA sequence: TGTGCCAGCACCACGGACAGGCCGGATTACTGGAATGAGCAGTTCTTC.

This clonotype was counted a few times. The rearrangement joins TRBV6-5 to TRBJ2-1; D call uncertain. Germline CDR1 reads MNHEY; CDR2 reads SVGAGI. The V end lost 2 bases, the J end lost 5 bases, and 16 bases lay between the germline ends. This CDR3 has 16 residues. The DNA for the CDR3 is TGTGCCAGCAGTTACGCCGTAGGGTCCAGCCACAATGAGCAGTTCTTC. It yields the protein CASSYAVGSSHNEQFF.

This clonotype turned up a few times. The chain employs TRBV24-1 and TRBJ2-1, with TRBD2 identical over 16 bases. V dropped 6 bases and J dropped 9; count of bases not matched to a gene: 7. This CDR3 region has 16 residues. Germline V gene data show CDR1 as KGHDR and CDR2 as SFDVKD. The CDR3 coding sequence is TGTGCCACCAGTCCATCCGGGACTAGCGGGAGGGGTGAGCAGTTCTTC. Amino acids: CATSPSGTSGRGEQFF.

The sample holds many counts of this clonotype. This sequence joins TRBV10-2 and TRBJ2-3, with D possibly being TRBD2 (6 bases). Germline CDR1 WSHSY, CDR2 SAAADI. V lost 3 bases, J lost 0 bases, and 13 bases lay in between. This CDR3 has 16 residues. The CDR3 nucleotides are TGCGCCAGCAGTGATCTCGGCGGGGCTAGCACAGATACGCAGTATTTT. Encoded protein: CASSDLGGASTDTQYF.

This clonotype has a handful of counts. V gene TRBV28 combines with J gene TRBJ1-2, with 7 positions matching TRBD1. This CDR3 spans 14 amino acids. V was pared by 6 bases and J by 3 bases, with 7 bases of the junction left unmatched. The germline V gene has CDR1 MDHEN and CDR2 SYDVKM. In nucleotides, the CDR3 is TGTGCCAGCAGCAATGGACAGGACTACTATGGCTACACCTTC. It translates to CASSNGQDYYGYTF.

This clonotype appeared a few times. The chain uses TRBV28 and TRBJ2-1; 7 positions match TRBD2. V shed 10 bases and J 0 bases; nucleotides not matched to a gene: 3. This CDR3 comprises 13 residues. Germline CDR1 MDHEN, CDR2 SYDVKM. DNA for the CDR3: TGTGCCACGGGGGGTGGCTCCTACAATGAGCAGTTCTTC. Translated: CATGGGSYNEQFF.

This clonotype was detected ten times or more. The gene calls are TRBV6-1 and TRBJ2-2; 11 bases are a match to TRBD2. CDR3 length: 16 residues. V was pared by 11 bases and J by 3 bases, with 11 bases of the junction left unmatched. Germline CDR1 reads MNHNS; CDR2 reads SASEGT. This chain's CDR3 is CAAARLAGQYTGELFF. The CDR3 bases are TGTGCCGCGGCTCGACTAGCGGGACAATACACCGGGGAGCTGTTTTTT.

Ten or more counts support this clonotype. This chain connects TRBV7-9 to TRBJ2-1; D not certain. This CDR3 has 12 residues. The germline V and J ends were trimmed by 1 base and 7 bases, with 5 bases remaining between them. Germline values: CDR1 SEHNR, CDR2 FQNEAQ (reference sequence). CDR3 nucleotides: TGTGCCAGCAGCTTAGTTGGGAATGAGCAGTTCTTC. Residues: CASSLVGNEQFF.

V and J are TRBV12-3 or TRBV12-4 and TRBJ1-2; 11 bases match TRBD1. Germline trimming cut 5 bases from V and 1 base from J; bases unmatched to any gene: 6. CDR3 length equals 16 residues. CDR3 sequence: CASSRSGTGGNYGYTF. The DNA for the CDR3 is TGTGCCAGCAGTCGATCCGGGACAGGGGGTAACTATGGCTACACCTTC.